Each of the 20 T cell receptor beta chains below was sequenced from the same sample in a study of breast tumors, draining lymph nodes, adjacent tissues. The lymph nodes were axillary draining lymph nodes from breast cancer patients. Via MiXCR, TCRdb re-called the multiplex PCR reads, giving one row per CDR3 protein. The profile shows about 180,000 distinct CDR3 sequences, roughly 30% of them singletons. What was sequenced was axillary lymph node tissue. The receptor source for this set is a female donor with breast cancer. Some clones in this sample may be carry-over from other donors' samples.

The J gene is TRBJ2-2, the V gene TRBV9, with 13 nucleotides matching TRBD2. Germline V gene data show CDR1 as SGDLS and CDR2 as YYNGEE. Trimming removed 3 bases from V and 9 bases from J; junction bases left unmatched: 8. The CDR3 spans 16 residues. The CDR3 DNA reads as TGTGCCAGCAGCGAACTAGCGGGGGGGCCAAACCGGGAGCTGTTTTTT. Translating gives CASSELAGGPNRELFF.

This clonotype was seen at least ten times. V gene TRBV7-9 combines with J gene TRBJ1-6; 7 bases are a match to TRBD1. With V trimmed by 4 bases and J by 7 bases, 13 bases remained unmatched. Germline lookup yields CDR1 SEHNR and CDR2 FQNEAQ (reference sequence). The CDR3 is made up of 17 amino acids. This chain's CDR3 is CASSSPLLTGRNSPLHF. The CDR3 nucleotides read TGTGCCAGCAGCTCTCCACTGCTGACAGGGCGCAATTCACCCCTCCACTTT.

This rearrangement joins TRBV29-1 to TRBJ1-6; D is possibly TRBD1 (6 bases). CDR3 length equals 14 residues. CDR1 and CDR2 from the germline V gene are SQVTM and ANQGSEA. V lost 5 bases to trimming and J lost 5 bases, with 13 bases between them. CDR3 amino acids: CSVLTRDNNSPLHF. The CDR3 DNA is TGCAGCGTTCTAACCCGGGACAATAATTCACCCCTCCACTTT.

This clonotype was seen at least ten times. The CDR3 protein is CASSSWTGGLGGTNEKLFF. The CDR3 bases are TGTGCCAGCAGCTCATGGACAGGGGGCTTAGGGGGCACTAATGAAAAACTGTTTTTT. The V call is TRBV7-6, the J call TRBJ1-4; 11 bases line up with TRBD1. V trimming: 4 bases; J trimming: 2 bases; junction bases outside the gene matches: 12. The CDR3 length is 19 residues. From germline, CDR1 is SGHVS and CDR2 FNYEAQ.

Many counts were recorded for this clonotype. This chain connects TRBV11-2 to TRBJ2-5; 8 nucleotides line up with TRBD2. With 4 bases clipped from V and 4 bases from J, the junction kept 14 bases outside the gene matches. The CDR3 loop spans 17 amino acids. Germline values: CDR1 SGHAT, CDR2 FQNNGV. This CDR3 reads CASSSLHRTSPRETQYF. The CDR3 bases are TGTGCCAGCAGCTCACTGCACAGGACTAGCCCCAGAGAGACCCAGTACTTC.

This clonotype has more than one count but fewer than ten. V and J are TRBV7-2 and TRBJ1-1, with TRBD1 matching over 8 bases. This CDR3 is built from 18 residues. The junction had 16 bases not matched to a gene; V was cut back by 2 bases and J by 5 bases. The germline V gene has CDR1 SGHTA and CDR2 FQGNSA. The CDR3 DNA reads as TGTGCCAGCAGCTTAAGGGGGGGCCGGGACAGGAGTAATACTGAAGCTTTCTTT. Translated, it gives CASSLRGGRDRSNTEAFF.

This clonotype showed up many times. The chain employs TRBV12-3 or TRBV12-4 and TRBJ1-4, with unresolved D. This CDR3 spans 17 amino acids. Trimming shortened V by 1 base and J by 7 bases, and 19 bases separated the two germline ends. The CDR3 spells CASSLVHSWGEGEKLFF. CDR3 DNA: TGTGCCAGCAGTTTAGTTCATTCCTGGGGAGAGGGTGAAAAACTGTTTTTT.

The V gene is TRBV29-1, the J gene TRBJ1-1; no clear D. This CDR3 contains 12 residues. Germline assignment: CDR1 SQVTM and CDR2 ANQGSEA. V was shortened by 5 bases and J by 0 bases, with 7 bases between the two germline ends. The CDR3: CSVYGVNTEAFF. The CDR3 nucleotides read TGCAGCGTTTACGGGGTGAACACTGAAGCTTTCTTT.

As to this clonotype: The final CDR3 position lacks the conserved phenylalanine or tryptophan, pointing to a likely read error. Because the CDR3's place on the DNA is in doubt, the DNA is left out and the CDR3 is given as listed by TCRdb. The chain uses TRBV19 and TRBJ2-3; the D call in the table, TRBD1, was not verified against the DNA. Per germline, CDR1 LNHDA and CDR2 SQIVND (reference sequence). Ends included, the CDR3 has 16 residues. The CDR3 spells CASSRVGGSTQIRSQS.

This clonotype has at least ten counts. V gene TRBV5-8 combines with J gene TRBJ1-1; the match to TRBD1 covers 7 bases. The CDR3 is 13 amino acids. The trim removed 5 bases at V and 0 bases at J, leaving 1 base unmatched. The germline V gene has CDR1 SGHTS and CDR2 YDEGEE. CDR3 nucleotide sequence: TGTGCCAGCAGGGGGACAGTGAACACTGAAGCTTTCTTT. It yields the protein CASRGTVNTEAFF.

This clonotype was recorded at least ten times. J is TRBJ2-3 and V is TRBV7-9; D is tentatively TRBD1 or TRBD2 (6 bases each). Trimming took 5 bases from V and 14 from J, leaving 20 bases between them. This CDR3 contains 13 residues. Germline-derived CDR1 and CDR2 are SEHNR and FQNEAQ (reference sequence). The chain's CDR3 is CASSIAGGGWPYF. In nucleotides, the CDR3 is TGTGCCAGCAGCATTGCCGGGGGCGGGTGGCCGTATTTT.

On this clonotype itself: The junction departs from germline at one end; a sequencing error may be responsible. The V gene is TRBV15, the J gene TRBJ1-1, with TRBD1 matching 8 bases. The germline gives CDR1 LNHNV, CDR2 YYDKDF (reference sequence). The CDR3 is 14 residues long. The CDR3 is CATSRDMGQDEASF. The CDR3 coding sequence is TGTGCCACCAGCAGAGATATGGGACAGGATGAAGCTTCCTTT.

This clonotype was counted ten times or more. The chain recombines TRBV24-1 with TRBJ1-2, with no clear D. The V end lost 0 bases, the J end lost 4 bases, and 11 bases lay between the germline ends. The length of the CDR3 is 15 residues. From germline, CDR1 is KGHDR and CDR2 SFDVKD. CDR3: CATSDLGHHCYGYTF. In DNA form, the CDR3 reads TGTGCCACCAGTGATTTGGGTCATCATTGCTATGGCTACACCTTC.

This clonotype was detected ten times or more. This chain links TRBV30 with TRBJ2-5; D may correspond to TRBD1 or TRBD2 (5 bases each). Germline CDR1 is GTSNPN and CDR2 is SVGIG (reference sequence). This CDR3 has 13 residues. With 0 bases removed from V and 1 base from J, the gap between germline ends came to 6 bases. CDR3 coding DNA: TGTGCCTGGAGTGTGGGGGTCCAAGAGACCCAGTACTTC. Translated, it gives CAWSVGVQETQYF.

This clonotype was seen ten or more times. This sequence joins TRBV20-1 and TRBJ2-7, with 14 bases fitting TRBD2. J was trimmed by 7 bases and V by 6 bases; bases with no gene match: 8. Germline CDR1 reads DFQATT; CDR2 reads SNEGSKA (reference sequence). This CDR3 spans 14 amino acids. The CDR3 sequence: CSAVGTSGSGEQYF. DNA for the CDR3: TGCAGTGCGGTCGGGACTAGCGGGAGTGGAGAGCAGTACTTC.

The rearrangement links TRBV7-2 to TRBJ2-1; 9 bases are shared with TRBD2. This CDR3 is built from 14 residues. The V gene end was trimmed by 3 bases and the J gene end by 8 bases; junction bases not matched to a gene: 5. CDR1 is SGHTA, CDR2 FQGNSA, per germline. Here the CDR3 reads CASSFSGSLDEQFF. The CDR3 DNA is TGTGCCAGCAGCTTTAGCGGGAGTTTGGATGAGCAGTTCTTC.

Points on this clonotype: A junction boundary mismatches the germline segment, possibly from a read error. This chain links TRBV3-1 with TRBJ2-3, with 8 nucleotides matching TRBD2. Looked up from germline, CDR1 is LGHDT and CDR2 is YNNKEL (reference sequence). The CDR3 sequence is 15 residues long. CDR3 in amino acids: CASSQTSGYTDTQYF. The CDR3 DNA sequence: TGCGCCAGCAGCCAAACTAGCGGCTACACAGATACGCAGTATTTT.

On this clonotype itself: A much more abundant neighbour one base away suggests this may be a read error. The J gene is TRBJ2-3, the V gene TRBV9; tentative D call: TRBD1 (5 bases). CDR1 and CDR2 (germline): SGDLS, YYNGEE. This CDR3 has 13 amino acids. The CDR3 DNA is TGTGCCGGCAGCGTAGGGGTCACAGATACGCAGTATTTT. Translating gives CAGSVGVTDTQYF.

This clonotype was seen at least ten times. The rearrangement uses TRBV14 and TRBJ2-5; D is ambiguous. Trimming took off 1 base at V and 4 bases at J, with 1 base between the two ends. This CDR3 is built from 11 residues. Germline V gene lookup returns CDR1 SGHDN and CDR2 FVKESK. The CDR3 loop reads CASSQAETQYF. Written as DNA, the CDR3 is TGTGCCAGCAGCCAAGCAGAGACCCAGTACTTC.

Notes on this clonotype: A much larger clone lies one base from this, so it may be a read error. This chain uses TRBV11-3 with TRBJ2-1, with D possibly being TRBD1 (6 bases). Trimming shortened V by 7 bases and J by 12 bases, and 16 bases separated the two germline ends. The germline V gene has CDR1 SGHNT and CDR2 YENEEA. The CDR3 spans 12 residues. The CDR3 region is CASTSSGDAQFF. DNA of the CDR3: TGTGCCAGCACCAGTTCAGGGGATGCGCAGTTCTTC.